This T cell receptor beta chain emerged from a study of T cells in Graves' hyperthyroidism and ophthalmopathy. The CDR3 covers 14 residues. V was clipped by 4 bases and J by 4 bases, with 16 bases between them. CDR1 is DFQATT and CDR2 is SNEGSKA in the germline V gene (reference sequence). Stability of Graves' hyperthyroidism was defined as absent ophthalmopathy progression within 18 months. TCR beta CDR3 sequences were amplified from RNA transcripts. HTBI primers were used for first-round RT-PCR of the TCR CDR3. TCRdb redid the calling of the multiplex PCR reads with MiXCR, one entry per CDR3 protein. The sample yields 460,000 or so distinct CDR3 sequences, roughly an eighth seen once. A note on this clonotype: One base away lies a much larger clone, so this may be a sequencing read error. Without the conserved terminal phenylalanine or tryptophan, this CDR3 likely stems from a read error.

Input material: blood. The receptor was isolated from a woman between 18 and 29 years old with Graves' hyperthyroidism. The chain combines TRBV20-1 with TRBJ2-5; possibly TRBD1 for D (5 bases). As DNA, the CDR3 is TGCAGTGCTATTAACCCAGGGAACCCAGAGACCCAGTACCTC. It translates to CSAINPGNPETQYL.